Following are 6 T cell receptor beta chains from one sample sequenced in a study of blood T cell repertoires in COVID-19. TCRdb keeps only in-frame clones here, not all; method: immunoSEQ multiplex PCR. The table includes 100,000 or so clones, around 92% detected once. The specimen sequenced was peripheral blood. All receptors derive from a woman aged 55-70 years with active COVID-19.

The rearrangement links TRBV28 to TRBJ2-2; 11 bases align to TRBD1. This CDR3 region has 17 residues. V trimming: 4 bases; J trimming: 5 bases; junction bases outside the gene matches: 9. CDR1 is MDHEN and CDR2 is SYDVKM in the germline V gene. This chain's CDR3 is CASSSPWGTGGTGELFF. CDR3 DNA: TGTGCCAGCAGTTCCCCCTGGGGGACAGGGGGGACCGGGGAGCTGTTTTTT.

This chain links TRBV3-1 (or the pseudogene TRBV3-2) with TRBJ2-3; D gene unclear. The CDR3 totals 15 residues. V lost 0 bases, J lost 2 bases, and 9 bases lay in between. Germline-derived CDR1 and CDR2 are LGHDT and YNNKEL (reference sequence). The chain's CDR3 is CASSQDVTYTDTQYF. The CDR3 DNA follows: TGTGCCAGCAGCCAAGACGTGACTTACACAGATACGCAGTATTTT.

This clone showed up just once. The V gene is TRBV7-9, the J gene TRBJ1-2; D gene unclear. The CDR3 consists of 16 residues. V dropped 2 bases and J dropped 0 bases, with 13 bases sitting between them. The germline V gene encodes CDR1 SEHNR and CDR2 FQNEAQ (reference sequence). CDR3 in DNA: TGTGCCAGCAGCTTACCCCCCGGTACAGCTAACTATGGCTACACCTTC. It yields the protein CASSLPPGTANYGYTF.

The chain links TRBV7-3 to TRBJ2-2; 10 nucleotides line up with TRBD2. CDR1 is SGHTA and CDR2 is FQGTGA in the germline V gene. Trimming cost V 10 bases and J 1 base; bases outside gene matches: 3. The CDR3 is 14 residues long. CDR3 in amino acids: CATRLAGNTGELFF. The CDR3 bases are TGTGCCACCCGACTAGCGGGGAACACCGGGGAGCTGTTTTTT.

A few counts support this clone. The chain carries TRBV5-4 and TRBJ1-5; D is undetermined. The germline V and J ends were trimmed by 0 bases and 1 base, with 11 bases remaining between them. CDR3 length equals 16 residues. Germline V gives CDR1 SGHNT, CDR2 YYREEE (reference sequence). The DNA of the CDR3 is TGTGCCAGCAGCTTGGGAGGGAGCAGGAGCAATCAGCCCCAGCATTTT. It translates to CASSLGGSRSNQPQHF.

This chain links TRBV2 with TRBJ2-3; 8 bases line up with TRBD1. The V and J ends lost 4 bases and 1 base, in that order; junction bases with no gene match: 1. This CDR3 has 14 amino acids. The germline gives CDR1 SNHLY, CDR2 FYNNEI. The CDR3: CASSVQGGTDTQYF. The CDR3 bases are TGTGCCAGCAGTGTACAGGGGGGCACAGATACGCAGTATTTT.